This section outlines one T cell receptor beta chain sequence together with its context. A second PCR of roughly 7 to 11 cycles used a sample-barcoded 5' primer and a J-beta primer mix. TCRdb re-called the 5' RACE reads through MiXCR, storing one row per CDR3 protein. The sample has about 2 million distinct CDR3 sequences; 49% are singletons. Losses at the gene ends were 7 bases for V and 1 base for J; bases not matched to a gene: 11. Germline lookup yields CDR1 MNHEY and CDR2 SVGAGI. The CDR3 extends over 16 amino acids. This record belongs to a study of blood T cells in healthy people across ages. This sequence was found in a woman aged 40 to 50 in good health. V gene TRBV6-5 combines with J gene TRBJ1-1, with 8 bases matching TRBD1. The sequenced sample was blood. The CDR3 DNA reads TGTGCCAGCACTAAGGTTGGACAGGGATCGAACACTGAAGCTTTCTTT. Translation gives CASTKVGQGSNTEAFF.